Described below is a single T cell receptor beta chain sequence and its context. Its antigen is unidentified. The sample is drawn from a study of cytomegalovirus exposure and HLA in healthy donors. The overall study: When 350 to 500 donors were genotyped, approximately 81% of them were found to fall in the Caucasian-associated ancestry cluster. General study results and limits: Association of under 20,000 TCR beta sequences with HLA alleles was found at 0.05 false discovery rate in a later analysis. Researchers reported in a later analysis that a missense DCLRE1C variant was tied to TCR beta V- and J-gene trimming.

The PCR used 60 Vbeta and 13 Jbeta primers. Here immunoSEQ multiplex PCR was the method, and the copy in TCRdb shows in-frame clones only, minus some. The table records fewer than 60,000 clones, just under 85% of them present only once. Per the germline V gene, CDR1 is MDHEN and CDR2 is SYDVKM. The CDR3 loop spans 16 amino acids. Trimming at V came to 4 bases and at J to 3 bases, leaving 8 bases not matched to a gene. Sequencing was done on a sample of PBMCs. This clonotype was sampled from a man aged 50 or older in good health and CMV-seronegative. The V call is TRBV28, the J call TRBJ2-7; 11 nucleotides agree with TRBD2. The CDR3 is CASSSPLAGGLYEQYF. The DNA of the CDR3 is TGTGCCAGCAGTTCCCCCCTAGCGGGGGGACTCTACGAGCAGTACTTC. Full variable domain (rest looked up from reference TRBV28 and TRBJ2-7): DVKVTQSSRYLVKRTGEKVFLECVQDMDHENMFWYRQDPGLGLRLIYFSYDVKMKEKGDIPEGYSVSREKKERFSLILESASTNQTSMYLCASSSPLAGGLYEQYFGPGTRLTVT.